This TCR beta chain is from a study of cytomegalovirus exposure and HLA in healthy donors. General study points: Beyond CMV serostatus, there was no information to go on about immune exposure. A later analysis reportedly found fewer N-insertions in an Asian-associated ancestry cluster than the roughly 700-donor mean.

Comment on this clone: Antigen specificity is unknown.

Deletions cut 3 bases from V and 3 bases from J, with 3 bases between. The CDR3 spans 12 residues. Per the germline V gene, CDR1 is KGHSH and CDR2 is LQKENI. With 60 Vbeta and 13 Jbeta primers, the PCR was carried out. The repertoire was sequenced with immunoSEQ multiplex PCR; TCRdb's copy has only in-frame clones and lacks some. The data contain fewer than 300,000 clones, about 80% of them singletons. The V gene is TRBV18, the J gene TRBJ1-5; D not certain. The origin of this receptor is a girl aged 2 to 9 in good health and CMV-seronegative. The specimen sequenced was PBMCs. The CDR3 DNA reads TGTGCCAGCTCACCCAACAATCAGCCCCAGCATTTT. Encoded protein: CASSPNNQPQHF. Full variable domain (outside the CDR3, taken from reference TRBV18 and TRBJ1-5): NAGVMQNPRHLVRRRGQEARLRCSPMKGHSHVYWYRQLPEEGLKFMVYLQKENIIDESGMPKERFSAEFPKEGPSILRIQQVVRGDSAAYFCASSPNNQPQHFGDGTRLSIL.